This TCR beta chain originates from a study of OX40 agonist ivuxolimab in advanced cancers. This CDR3 contains 15 residues. After removal of 4 bases from V and 2 bases from J, the junction contained 7 bases not matched to a gene. Germline V gene lookup returns CDR1 MGHRA and CDR2 YSYEKL. The data were produced by immunoSEQ multiplex PCR, yet TCRdb's version contains in-frame clones alone and is incomplete. Of approximately 39,000 clones listed, 88% were seen once; the top ten hold 9.5% to 15%. This TCR was recovered from an adult with an advanced solid tumor such as melanoma, head and neck, liver or kidney cancer. The chain carries TRBV4-1 and TRBJ2-7; 8 nucleotides align to TRBD1. Sample: CD4+ or CD8+ T cells sorted from blood, taken in a trial of the OX40 agonist ivuxolimab. This CDR3 reads CASSPVGQGPYEQYF. CDR3 nucleotide sequence: TGCGCCAGCAGCCCTGTCGGACAGGGACCCTACGAGCAGTACTTC.